One and the same sample provided the 9 T cell receptor beta chains below, sequenced in a study of healthy donors' naive CD4 and CD8 T cells. TCR libraries were built from approximately 0.55 ug of total RNA by linear amplification. TCRdb reprocessed the reads with MiXCR, giving one entry per CDR3 protein. Of around 180,000 distinct CDR3 sequences in the sample, over 60% were seen once. The material sequenced was naive CD4+ and CD8+ T cells sorted from blood, pooled from several donors. These receptors all come from a pool of human donors in good health; the sample pools cells from several healthy donors.

For the CDR3, the DNA is TGTGCCAGCAGTGACCCTGGGACAGGGAACTACGAGCAGTACTTC. Translated, it gives CASSDPGTGNYEQYF. The chain couples TRBV6-6 to TRBJ2-7, with 9 bases identical to TRBD1. Germline assignment: CDR1 MNHNY and CDR2 SVGAGI (reference sequence). The CDR3 contains 15 residues. J lost 3 bases, V lost 5 bases, and 8 bases had no gene match.

The chain links TRBV12-3 or TRBV12-4 to TRBJ1-1; D gene ambiguous. This CDR3 is built from 11 residues. Trimming shortened V by 3 bases and J by 7 bases, and 6 bases separated the two germline ends. CDR3 nucleotide sequence: TGTGCCAGCAGTTTTCGGCGTGAAGCTTTCTTT. Its protein product is CASSFRREAFF.

The rearrangement joins TRBV15 to TRBJ1-1; 8 bases are a match to TRBD1. V was pared by 3 bases and J by 5 bases, with 2 bases of the junction left unmatched. The germline V gene has CDR1 LNHNV and CDR2 YYDKDF (reference sequence). CDR3 size: 13 residues. The chain's CDR3 is CATSSDRGTEAFF. For the CDR3, the DNA is TGTGCCACCAGCAGCGACAGGGGAACTGAAGCTTTCTTT.

This chain joins TRBV20-1 and TRBJ1-3; D remains ambiguous. Germline CDR1 and CDR2: DFQATT and SNEGSKA (reference sequence). Trimming left V 6 bases short and J 2 bases short, with 11 bases between. This CDR3 has 13 amino acids. CDR3 residues: CSAGGGTGNTIYF. The DNA for the CDR3 is TGCAGTGCCGGCGGAGGGACTGGAAACACCATATATTTT.

V and J are TRBV11-2 and TRBJ2-3, with D uncertain. Per germline, CDR1 SGHAT and CDR2 FQNNGV. V was shortened by 5 bases and J by 0 bases, with 15 bases between the two germline ends. The CDR3 totals 16 residues. The CDR3 bases are TGTGCCAGCAGCCCCCGGGCTGAGACTAGCACAGATACGCAGTATTTT. Its protein product is CASSPRAETSTDTQYF.

The genes are TRBV6-2 or TRBV6-3 and TRBJ2-7; 7 bases line up with TRBD1. CDR1 and CDR2 from the germline V gene are MNHEY and SVGEGT. The CDR3 is made up of 12 amino acids. J gave up 8 bases and V 5 bases, and 6 bases lay outside the gene matches. DNA for the CDR3: TGTGCCAGCAGTCAAGACAGGGCCAAGCAGTACTTC. It encodes CASSQDRAKQYF.

CDR3 protein: CASSLLAGISYNEQFF. The CDR3, as DNA: TGTGCCAGTAGCCTACTAGCGGGGATCTCCTACAATGAGCAGTTCTTC. V usage is TRBV19 and J usage is TRBJ2-1, with TRBD2 identical over 10 bases. CDR1 and CDR2 (germline): LNHDA, SQIVND (reference sequence). With 6 bases clipped from V and 0 bases from J, the junction kept 5 bases outside the gene matches. The CDR3 length is 16 residues.

About this clonotype itself: One end of the junction does not line up with germline, which may come from a read error. This chain links TRBV5-5 with TRBJ2-1, with TRBD2 as a possible D gene (5 bases). Germline CDR1 reads SGHKS; CDR2 reads YYEKEE (reference sequence). This CDR3 contains 16 residues. CDR3 protein: CASSLAAAKSYNEQFF. Written as DNA, the CDR3 is TGCGCCAGTAGCTTGGCAGCGGCAAAATCCTACAATGAGCAGTTCTTC.

V and J are TRBV29-1 and TRBJ2-1; D is undetermined. The V gene's germline CDR1 is SQVTM and CDR2 ANQGSEA. The CDR3 spans 11 residues. V lost 2 bases and J 5 bases, leaving 4 bases between the germline ends. In nucleotides, the CDR3 is TGCAGCGTTGAACTTGACAATGAGCAGTTCTTC. Its protein is CSVELDNEQFF.